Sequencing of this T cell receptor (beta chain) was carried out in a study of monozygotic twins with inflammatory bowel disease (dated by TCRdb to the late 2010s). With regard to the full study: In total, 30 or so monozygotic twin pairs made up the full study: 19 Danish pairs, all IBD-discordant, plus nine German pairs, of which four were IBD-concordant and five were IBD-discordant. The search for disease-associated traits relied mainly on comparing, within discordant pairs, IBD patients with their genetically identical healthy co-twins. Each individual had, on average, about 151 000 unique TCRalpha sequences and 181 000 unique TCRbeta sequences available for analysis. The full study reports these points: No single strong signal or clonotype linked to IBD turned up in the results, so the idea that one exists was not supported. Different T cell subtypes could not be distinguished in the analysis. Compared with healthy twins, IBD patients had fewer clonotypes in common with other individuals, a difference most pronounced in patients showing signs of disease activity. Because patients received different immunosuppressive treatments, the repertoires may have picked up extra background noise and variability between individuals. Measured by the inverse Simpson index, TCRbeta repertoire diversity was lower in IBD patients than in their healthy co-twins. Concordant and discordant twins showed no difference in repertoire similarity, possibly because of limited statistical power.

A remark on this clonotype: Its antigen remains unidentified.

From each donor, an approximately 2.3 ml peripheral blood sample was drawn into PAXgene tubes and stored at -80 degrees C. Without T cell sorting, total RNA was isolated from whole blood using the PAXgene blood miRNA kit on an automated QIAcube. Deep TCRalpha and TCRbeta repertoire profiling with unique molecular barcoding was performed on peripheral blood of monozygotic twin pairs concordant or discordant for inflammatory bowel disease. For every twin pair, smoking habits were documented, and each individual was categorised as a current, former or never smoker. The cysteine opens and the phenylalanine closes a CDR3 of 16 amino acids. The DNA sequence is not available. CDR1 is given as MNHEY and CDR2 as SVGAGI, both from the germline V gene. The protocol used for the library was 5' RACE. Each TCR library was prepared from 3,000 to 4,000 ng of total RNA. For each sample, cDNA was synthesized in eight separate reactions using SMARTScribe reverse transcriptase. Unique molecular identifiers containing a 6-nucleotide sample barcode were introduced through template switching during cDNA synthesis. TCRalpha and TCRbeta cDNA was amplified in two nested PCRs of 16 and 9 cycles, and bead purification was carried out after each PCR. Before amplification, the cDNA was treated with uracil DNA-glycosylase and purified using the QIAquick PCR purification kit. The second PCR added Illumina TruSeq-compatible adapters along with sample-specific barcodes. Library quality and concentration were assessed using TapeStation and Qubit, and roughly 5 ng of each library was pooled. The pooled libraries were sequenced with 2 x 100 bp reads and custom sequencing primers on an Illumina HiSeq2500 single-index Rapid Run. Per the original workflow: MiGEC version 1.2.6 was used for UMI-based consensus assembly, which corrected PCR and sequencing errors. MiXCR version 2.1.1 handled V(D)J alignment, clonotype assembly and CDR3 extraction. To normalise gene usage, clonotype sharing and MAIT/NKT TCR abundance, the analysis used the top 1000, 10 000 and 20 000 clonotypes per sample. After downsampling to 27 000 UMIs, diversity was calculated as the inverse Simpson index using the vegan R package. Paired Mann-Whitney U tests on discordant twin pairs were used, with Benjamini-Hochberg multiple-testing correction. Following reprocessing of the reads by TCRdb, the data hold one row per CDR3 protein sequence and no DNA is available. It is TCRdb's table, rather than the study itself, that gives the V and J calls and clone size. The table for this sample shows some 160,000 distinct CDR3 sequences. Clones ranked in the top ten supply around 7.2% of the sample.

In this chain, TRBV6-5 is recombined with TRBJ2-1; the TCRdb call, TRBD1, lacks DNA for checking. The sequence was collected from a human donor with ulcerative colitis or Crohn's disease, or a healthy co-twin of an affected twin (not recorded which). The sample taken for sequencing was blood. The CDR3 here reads CASSYRGAPAHNEQFF.